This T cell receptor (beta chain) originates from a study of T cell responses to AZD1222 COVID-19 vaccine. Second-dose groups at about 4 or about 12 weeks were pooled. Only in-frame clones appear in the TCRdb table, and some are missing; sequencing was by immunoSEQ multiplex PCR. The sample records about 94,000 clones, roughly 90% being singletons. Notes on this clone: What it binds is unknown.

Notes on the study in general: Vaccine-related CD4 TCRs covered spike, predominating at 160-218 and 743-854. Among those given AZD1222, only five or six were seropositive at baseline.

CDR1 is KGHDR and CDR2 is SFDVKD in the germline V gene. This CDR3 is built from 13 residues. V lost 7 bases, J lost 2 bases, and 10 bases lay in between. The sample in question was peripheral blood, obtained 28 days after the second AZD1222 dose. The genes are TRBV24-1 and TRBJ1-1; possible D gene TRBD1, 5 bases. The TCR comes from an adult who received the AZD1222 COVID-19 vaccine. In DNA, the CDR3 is TGTGCCACCAGGGGGGAGATTAACACTGAAGCTTTCTTT. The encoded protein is CATRGEINTEAFF.